The rows below give T cell receptor beta chains drawn from one sample of a study of T cell responses to AZD1222 COVID-19 vaccine. Measured with immunoSEQ multiplex PCR; TCRdb has only the in-frame clones, and not every one. The sample shows some 110,000 clones, roughly 93% of them seen only once. Sequences were derived from peripheral blood, sampled on day 0 of AZD1222 vaccination. The receptors shown here come from an adult in good health. The CDR3 runs from the conserved cysteine through the conserved F or W. A D gene is named only where the DNA matches it firmly. Rows may omit the clone size; those that give it use once, few, many or a size class.

cdr3_aa: CASGLTLRSGSSYEQYF; cdr3_nt: TGTGCTAGTGGTCTCACCCTGAGGAGCGGTTCCTCCTACGAGCAGTACTTC; clone_size: -; v_call: TRBV12-5; j_call: TRBJ2-7; d_call: -
cdr3_aa: CASKLSAEAFF; cdr3_nt: TGTGCCAGCAAGTTAAGTGCTGAAGCTTTCTTT; clone_size: -; v_call: TRBV6-6; j_call: TRBJ1-1; d_call: -
cdr3_aa: CASSSAHRSGYTF; cdr3_nt: TGTGCCAGCAGTTCGGCCCATCGAAGTGGCTACACCTTC; clone_size: -; v_call: TRBV6-2/TRBV6-3; j_call: TRBJ1-2; d_call: -
cdr3_aa: CATSGGNRGFTDTQYF; cdr3_nt: TGTGCCACCAGCGGAGGGAACAGGGGGTTTACAGATACGCAGTATTTT; clone_size: once; v_call: TRBV15; j_call: TRBJ2-3; d_call: TRBD1
cdr3_aa: CASSLGRGRGLVSYEQYF; cdr3_nt: TGTGCCAGCAGCTTAGGCCGGGGGAGGGGGTTGGTGTCCTACGAGCAGTACTTC; clone_size: once; v_call: TRBV7-6; j_call: TRBJ2-7; d_call: -
cdr3_aa: CASSLEFTGRYEQYF; cdr3_nt: TGTGCCAGCAGTTTGGAATTTACAGGGAGGTACGAGCAGTACTTC; clone_size: -; v_call: TRBV28; j_call: TRBJ2-7; d_call: -
cdr3_aa: CATSRDGRGGREQETQYF; cdr3_nt: TGTGCCACCAGCAGAGATGGAAGGGGCGGGAGGGAGCAAGAGACCCAGTACTTC; clone_size: -; v_call: TRBV15; j_call: TRBJ2-5; d_call: TRBD2
cdr3_aa: CAARSRDNQPQHF; cdr3_nt: TGTGCCGCCCGGTCCCGGGACAATCAGCCCCAGCATTTT; clone_size: -; v_call: TRBV10-3; j_call: TRBJ1-5; d_call: -
cdr3_aa: CASRLPSSGRGGTQYF; cdr3_nt: TGTGCCAGCAGGTTACCCTCTAGCGGGAGGGGGGGGACCCAGTACTTC; clone_size: -; v_call: TRBV28; j_call: TRBJ2-5; d_call: TRBD2
cdr3_aa: CASSFPRRGEQFF; cdr3_nt: TGTGCCAGCAGTTTCCCTAGACGAGGCGAGCAGTTCTTC; clone_size: -; v_call: TRBV12-3/TRBV12-4; j_call: TRBJ2-1; d_call: -
cdr3_aa: CASSWGTSYNEQFF; cdr3_nt: TGCGCCAGCAGCTGGGGTACCTCCTACAATGAGCAGTTCTTC; clone_size: -; v_call: TRBV5-1; j_call: TRBJ2-1; d_call: -
cdr3_aa: CASSLGLAVRGEQYF; cdr3_nt: TGTGCCAGCAGTTTAGGGCTAGCGGTCAGGGGGGAGCAGTACTTC; clone_size: -; v_call: TRBV27; j_call: TRBJ2-7; d_call: -
cdr3_aa: CASSLVLAARNEQFF; cdr3_nt: TGTGCCAGCAGCTTAGTCCTAGCAGCTCGCAATGAGCAGTTCTTC; clone_size: -; v_call: TRBV7-8; j_call: TRBJ2-1; d_call: -
cdr3_aa: CASREQPQALVGEQYF; cdr3_nt: TGTGCCAGCAGAGAACAACCACAAGCTCTAGTCGGCGAGCAGTACTTC; clone_size: -; v_call: TRBV27; j_call: TRBJ2-7; d_call: -
cdr3_aa: CASSENRLVLNTEAFF; cdr3_nt: TGTGCCAGCAGTGAAAATAGGTTAGTCCTGAACACTGAAGCTTTCTTT; clone_size: -; v_call: TRBV25-1; j_call: TRBJ1-1; d_call: -
cdr3_aa: CSVGETGYEQYF; cdr3_nt: TGCAGCGTTGGAGAGACGGGCTACGAGCAGTACTTC; clone_size: -; v_call: TRBV29-1; j_call: TRBJ2-7; d_call: -
cdr3_aa: CASSFGGSTGELFF; cdr3_nt: TGTGCCAGCAGCTTCGGAGGGAGCACCGGGGAGCTGTTTTTT; clone_size: -; v_call: TRBV11-2; j_call: TRBJ2-2; d_call: -
cdr3_aa: CASSPRQTEAFF; cdr3_nt: TGTGCCAGCTCACCACGTCAGACTGAAGCTTTCTTT; clone_size: -; v_call: TRBV18; j_call: TRBJ1-1; d_call: -
cdr3_aa: CASTPDRIEQINQPQHF; cdr3_nt: TGTGCCAGCACGCCGGACAGGATCGAGCAGATTAATCAGCCCCAGCATTTT; clone_size: -; v_call: TRBV28; j_call: TRBJ1-5; d_call: TRBD1
cdr3_aa: CASSRTGTQYF; cdr3_nt: TGTGCCAGCAGTAGGACAGGGACGCAGTATTTT; clone_size: -; v_call: TRBV7-9; j_call: TRBJ2-3; d_call: TRBD1
cdr3_aa: CASSLGLMNTEAFF; cdr3_nt: TGCGCCAGCAGCTTGGGACTCATGAACACTGAAGCTTTCTTT; clone_size: -; v_call: TRBV5-1; j_call: TRBJ1-1; d_call: -
cdr3_aa: CASRTSGSVTGELFF; cdr3_nt: TGTGCCAGCAGGACTAGCGGGAGCGTTACCGGGGAGCTGTTTTTT; clone_size: -; v_call: TRBV27; j_call: TRBJ2-2; d_call: TRBD2
cdr3_aa: CASSLLAGGYEQYF; cdr3_nt: TGCGCCAGCAGCTTACTAGCGGGAGGCTACGAGCAGTACTTC; clone_size: -; v_call: TRBV5-1; j_call: TRBJ2-7; d_call: TRBD2
cdr3_aa: CASSYESNRPQHF; cdr3_nt: TGTGCCAGCAGTTATGAATCTAATCGGCCCCAGCATTTT; clone_size: -; v_call: TRBV6-6; j_call: TRBJ1-5; d_call: -
cdr3_aa: CASSVGTGSRSDTEAFF; cdr3_nt: -; clone_size: -; v_call: TRBV21-1; j_call: TRBJ1-1; d_call: -
cdr3_aa: CASRAQEFLGEAFF; cdr3_nt: TGTGCCAGCAGGGCTCAGGAGTTTTTGGGTGAAGCTTTCTTT; clone_size: few; v_call: TRBV2; j_call: TRBJ1-1; d_call: -
cdr3_aa: CASSLNGYEQYF; cdr3_nt: TGTGCCAGCAGTTTGAACGGCTACGAGCAGTACTTC; clone_size: -; v_call: TRBV12-3/TRBV12-4; j_call: TRBJ2-7; d_call: -
cdr3_aa: CASSLLGPGTGSYEQYF; cdr3_nt: TGCGCCAGCAGCTTGTTGGGGCCCGGGACAGGATCCTACGAGCAGTACTTC; clone_size: -; v_call: TRBV5-1; j_call: TRBJ2-7; d_call: TRBD1
cdr3_aa: CASSLRRDSGGSTGPLHF; cdr3_nt: TGTGCCAGCAGTTTACGTCGGGACTCCGGGGGATCAACGGGACCCCTCCACTTT; clone_size: -; v_call: TRBV28; j_call: TRBJ1-6; d_call: -
cdr3_aa: CASSPYQTSGYNEQFF; cdr3_nt: TGTGCCAGTAGCCCTTACCAGACTAGCGGTTACAATGAGCAGTTCTTC; clone_size: -; v_call: TRBV19; j_call: TRBJ2-1; d_call: TRBD2
cdr3_aa: CASSLEPGPREQYF; cdr3_nt: TGTGCCAGCAGTCTCGAACCGGGACCTCGCGAGCAGTACTTC; clone_size: -; v_call: TRBV7-6; j_call: TRBJ2-7; d_call: -
cdr3_aa: CASSRLGQAFTEAFF; cdr3_nt: TGTGCCAGCAGTCGACTCGGACAGGCCTTCACTGAAGCTTTCTTT; clone_size: -; v_call: TRBV28; j_call: TRBJ1-1; d_call: TRBD1
cdr3_aa: CAISDPAELQFEQFF; cdr3_nt: TGTGCCATCAGTGATCCGGCGGAGTTACAATTTGAGCAGTTCTTC; clone_size: -; v_call: TRBV10-3; j_call: TRBJ2-1; d_call: -
cdr3_aa: CASSQELAGDTGELFF; cdr3_nt: TGTGCCAGCAGCCAAGAACTAGCGGGAGACACCGGGGAGCTGTTTTTT; clone_size: few; v_call: TRBV4-2; j_call: TRBJ2-2; d_call: TRBD2
cdr3_aa: CASSSDDRGLGEKLFF; cdr3_nt: TGTGCCAGCAGTTCCGACGACAGGGGGCTGGGTGAAAAACTGTTTTTT; clone_size: -; v_call: TRBV28; j_call: TRBJ1-4; d_call: TRBD1
cdr3_aa: CASSLGAGDGYTF; cdr3_nt: TGTGCCAGCAGCTTAGGGGCAGGGGATGGCTACACCTTC; clone_size: -; v_call: TRBV7-9; j_call: TRBJ1-2; d_call: -
cdr3_aa: CASSPPAGLNTEAFF; cdr3_nt: TGTGCCAGCTCACCACCGGCAGGACTGAACACTGAAGCTTTCTTT; clone_size: -; v_call: TRBV18; j_call: TRBJ1-1; d_call: -
cdr3_aa: CASSTGPNLHYEQYF; cdr3_nt: TGTGCCAGCAGTACCGGGCCGAACCTGCACTACGAGCAGTACTTC; clone_size: -; v_call: TRBV2; j_call: TRBJ2-7; d_call: -
cdr3_aa: CSALSDYEQYF; cdr3_nt: TGCAGTGCCCTCTCTGATTACGAGCAGTACTTC; clone_size: -; v_call: TRBV20-1; j_call: TRBJ2-7; d_call: -
cdr3_aa: CASRGEVGHF; cdr3_nt: TGCGCCAGCAGAGGTGAGGTGGGACATTTT; clone_size: once; v_call: TRBV10-1; j_call: TRBJ1-5; d_call: -